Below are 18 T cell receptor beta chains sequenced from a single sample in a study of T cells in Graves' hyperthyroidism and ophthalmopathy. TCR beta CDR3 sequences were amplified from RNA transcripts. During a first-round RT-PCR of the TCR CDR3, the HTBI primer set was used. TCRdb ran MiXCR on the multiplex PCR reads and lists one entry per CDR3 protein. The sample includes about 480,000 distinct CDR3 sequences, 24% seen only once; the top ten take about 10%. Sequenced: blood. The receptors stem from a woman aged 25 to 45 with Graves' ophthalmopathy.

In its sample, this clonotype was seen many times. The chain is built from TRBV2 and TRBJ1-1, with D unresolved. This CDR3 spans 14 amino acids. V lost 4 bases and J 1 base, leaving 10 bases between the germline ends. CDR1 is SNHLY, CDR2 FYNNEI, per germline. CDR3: CASSGRNGNTEAFF. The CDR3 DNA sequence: TGTGCCAGCAGTGGGAGAAATGGGAACACTGAAGCTTTCTTT.

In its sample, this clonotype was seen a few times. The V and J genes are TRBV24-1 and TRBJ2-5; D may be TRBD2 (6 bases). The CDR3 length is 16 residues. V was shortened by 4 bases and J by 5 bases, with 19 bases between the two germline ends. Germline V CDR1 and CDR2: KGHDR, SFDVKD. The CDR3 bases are TGTGCCACCAGTGACACCGGGACTGGCCCAGGGGAGACCCAGTACTTC. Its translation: CATSDTGTGPGETQYF.

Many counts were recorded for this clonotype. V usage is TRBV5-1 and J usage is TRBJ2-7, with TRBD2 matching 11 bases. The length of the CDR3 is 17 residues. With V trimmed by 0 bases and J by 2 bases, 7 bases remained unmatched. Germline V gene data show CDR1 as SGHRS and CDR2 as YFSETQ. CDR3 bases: TGCGCCAGCAGCTTGGCTAGCGGGGGGCCAAAAACCTACGAGCAGTACTTC. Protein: CASSLASGGPKTYEQYF.

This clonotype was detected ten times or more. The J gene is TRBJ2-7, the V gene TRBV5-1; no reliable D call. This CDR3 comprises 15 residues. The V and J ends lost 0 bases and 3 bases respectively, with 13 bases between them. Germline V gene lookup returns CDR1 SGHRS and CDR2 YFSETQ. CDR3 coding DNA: TGCGCCAGCAGCTTGGTAGGGAATTCGTTCTACGAGCAGTACTTC. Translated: CASSLVGNSFYEQYF.

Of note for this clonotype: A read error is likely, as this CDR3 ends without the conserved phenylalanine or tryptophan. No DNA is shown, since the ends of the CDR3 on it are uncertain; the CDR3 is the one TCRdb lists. The CDR3 protein is CASSARAGGFSGANVLTL. The rearrangement joins TRBV11-2 to TRBJ2-6; the D segment call TRBD1 is taken from the table without a DNA check. The CDR3 sequence runs 18 residues, both termini included. Germline V gene lookup returns CDR1 SGHAT and CDR2 FQNNGV.

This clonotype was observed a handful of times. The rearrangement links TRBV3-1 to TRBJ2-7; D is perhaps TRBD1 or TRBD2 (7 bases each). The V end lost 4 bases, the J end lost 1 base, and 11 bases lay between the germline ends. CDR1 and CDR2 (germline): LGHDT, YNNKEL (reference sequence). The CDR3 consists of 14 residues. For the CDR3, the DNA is TGTGCCAGCAGCCGGGAGGGGGCTTCCTACGAGCAGTACTTC. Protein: CASSREGASYEQYF.

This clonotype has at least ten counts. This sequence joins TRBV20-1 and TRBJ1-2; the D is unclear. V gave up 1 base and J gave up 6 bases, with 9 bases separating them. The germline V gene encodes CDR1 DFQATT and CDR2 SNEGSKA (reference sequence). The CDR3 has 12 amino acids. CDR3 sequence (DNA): TGCAGTGCTAGAGTGAGCTGGGATGGCTACACCTTC. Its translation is CSARVSWDGYTF.

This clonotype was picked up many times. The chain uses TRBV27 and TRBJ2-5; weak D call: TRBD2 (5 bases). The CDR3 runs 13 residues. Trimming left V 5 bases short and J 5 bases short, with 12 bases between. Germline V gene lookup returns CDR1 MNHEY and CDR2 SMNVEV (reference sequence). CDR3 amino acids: CASSVSTGETQYF. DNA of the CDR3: TGTGCCAGCAGTGTCAGTACGGGGGAGACCCAGTACTTC.

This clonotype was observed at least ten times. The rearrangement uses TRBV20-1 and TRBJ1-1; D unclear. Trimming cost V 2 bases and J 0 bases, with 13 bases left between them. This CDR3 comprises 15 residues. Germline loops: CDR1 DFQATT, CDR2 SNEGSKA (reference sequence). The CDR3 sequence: CSARQAAAMNTEAFF. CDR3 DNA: TGCAGTGCTAGACAAGCGGCAGCGATGAACACTGAAGCTTTCTTT.

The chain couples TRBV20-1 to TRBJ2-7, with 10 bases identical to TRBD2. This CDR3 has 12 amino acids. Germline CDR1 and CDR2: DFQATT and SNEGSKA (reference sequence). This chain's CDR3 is CRAASGSNEQYF. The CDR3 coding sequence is TGCAGAGCCGCTAGCGGGAGCAACGAGCAGTACTTC.

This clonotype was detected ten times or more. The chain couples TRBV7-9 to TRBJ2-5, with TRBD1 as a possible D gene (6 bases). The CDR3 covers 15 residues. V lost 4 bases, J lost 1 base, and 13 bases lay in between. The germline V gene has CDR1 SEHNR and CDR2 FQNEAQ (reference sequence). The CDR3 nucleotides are TGTGCCAGCAGCTCTCGGGGACATATCCAAGAGACCCAGTACTTC. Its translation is CASSSRGHIQETQYF.

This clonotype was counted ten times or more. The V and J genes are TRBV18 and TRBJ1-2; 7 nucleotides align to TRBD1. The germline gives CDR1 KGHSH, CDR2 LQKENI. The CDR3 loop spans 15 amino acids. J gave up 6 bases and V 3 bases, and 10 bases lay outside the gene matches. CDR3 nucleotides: TGTGCCAGCTCACCCCCGGACAGGAGTACGCATGGCTACACCTTC. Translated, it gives CASSPPDRSTHGYTF.

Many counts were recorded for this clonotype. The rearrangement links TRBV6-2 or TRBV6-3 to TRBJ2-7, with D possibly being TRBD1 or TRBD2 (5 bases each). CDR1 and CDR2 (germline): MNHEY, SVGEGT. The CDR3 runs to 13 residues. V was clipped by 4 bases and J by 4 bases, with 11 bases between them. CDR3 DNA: TGTGCCAGCAGTTTATCCGAGGGGTACGAGCAGTACTTC. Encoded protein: CASSLSEGYEQYF.

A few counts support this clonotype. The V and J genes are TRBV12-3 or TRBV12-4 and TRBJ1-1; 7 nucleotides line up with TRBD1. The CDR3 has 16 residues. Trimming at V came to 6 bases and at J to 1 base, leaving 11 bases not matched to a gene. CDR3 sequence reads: CASSKEQGTENTEAFF. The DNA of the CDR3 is TGTGCCAGCAGCAAGGAACAGGGGACAGAGAACACTGAAGCTTTCTTT.

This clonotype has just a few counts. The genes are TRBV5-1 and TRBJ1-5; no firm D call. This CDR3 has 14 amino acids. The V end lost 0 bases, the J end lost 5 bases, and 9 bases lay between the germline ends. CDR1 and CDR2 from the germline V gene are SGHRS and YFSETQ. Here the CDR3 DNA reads TGCGCCAGCAGCTTGGGAGGGAACGATCAGCCCCAGCATTTT. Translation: CASSLGGNDQPQHF.

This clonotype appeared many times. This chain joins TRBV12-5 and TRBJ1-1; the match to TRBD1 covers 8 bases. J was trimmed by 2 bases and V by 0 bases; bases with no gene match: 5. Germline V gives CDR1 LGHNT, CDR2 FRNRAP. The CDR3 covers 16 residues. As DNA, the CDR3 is TGTGCTAGTGGTTTGGTACACACAGGGGGTAACACTGAAGCTTTCTTT. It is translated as CASGLVHTGGNTEAFF.

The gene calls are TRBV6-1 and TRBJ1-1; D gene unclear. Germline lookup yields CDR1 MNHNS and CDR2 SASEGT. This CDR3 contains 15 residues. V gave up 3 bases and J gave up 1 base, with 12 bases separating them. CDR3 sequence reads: CASSEADGRNTEAFF. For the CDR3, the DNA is TGTGCCAGCAGTGAGGCGGACGGCCGGAACACTGAAGCTTTCTTT.

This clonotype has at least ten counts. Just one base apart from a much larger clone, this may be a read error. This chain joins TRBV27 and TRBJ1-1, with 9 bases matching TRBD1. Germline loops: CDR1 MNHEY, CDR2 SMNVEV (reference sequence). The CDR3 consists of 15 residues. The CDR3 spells CASSLGQGLNAEAFF. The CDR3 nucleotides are TGTGCCAGCAGTTTAGGACAGGGGTTGAACGCTGAAGCTTTCTTT.